The rows below give T cell receptor beta chains drawn from one sample of a study of T cell repertoires in cytomegalovirus infection. These receptors' targets are unknown. Each CDR3 protein gets one entry after TCRdb re-called the reads with MiXCR. Of a few hundred thousand distinct CDR3 sequences listed, approximately 40% were seen once; the top ten hold 48%. Here the sequenced sample was cultured PBMCs, taken from culture after CMV antigen stimulation. The receptor set was obtained from a human donor in good health (CMV status not recorded). Some clones in this sample may be carry-over from other donors' samples. Both conserved end residues are part of each CDR3. Fields, in order: V gene, J gene, D gene, clone size, CDR3 protein, CDR3 DNA. The D gene is left open where the match is weak. Clone size is given for some rows only: seen once, a few or many times, or a class if the clone is expanded.

V gene: TRBV28; J gene: TRBJ1-5; D gene: NA; clone size: few; CDR3 protein: CASSLERVGNNQPQHF; CDR3 DNA: TGTGCCAGCAGTTTGGAACGGGTAGGAAACAATCAGCCCCAGCATTTT
V gene: TRBV12-3/TRBV12-4; J gene: TRBJ1-5; D gene: NA; clone size: NA; CDR3 protein: CASSLDPYSNQPQHF; CDR3 DNA: TGTGCCAGCAGTTTGGACCCCTATAGCAATCAGCCCCAGCATTTT
V gene: TRBV6-2/TRBV6-3; J gene: TRBJ1-5; D gene: NA; clone size: NA; CDR3 protein: CASSSGDRPQHF; CDR3 DNA: TGTGCCAGCAGCTCCGGCGACCGTCCCCAGCATTTT
V gene: TRBV4-3; J gene: TRBJ1-1; D gene: NA; clone size: NA; CDR3 protein: CASSQGRRTGEAFF; CDR3 DNA: TGCGCCAGCAGCCAAGGGAGGCGGACGGGCGAAGCTTTCTTT
V gene: TRBV2; J gene: TRBJ2-2; D gene: NA; clone size: NA; CDR3 protein: CASNQLGVANTGELFF; CDR3 DNA: TGTGCCAGCAATCAGTTGGGGGTCGCGAACACCGGGGAGCTGTTTTTT
V gene: TRBV11-2; J gene: TRBJ1-4; D gene: NA; clone size: many; CDR3 protein: CASSPIANEKLFF; CDR3 DNA: TGTGCCAGCAGCCCAATAGCTAATGAAAAACTGTTTTTT
V gene: TRBV6-1; J gene: TRBJ1-2; D gene: TRBD1; clone size: few; CDR3 protein: CASIRTGGGSYGYTF; CDR3 DNA: TGTGCCAGCATACGAACAGGGGGGGGAAGCTATGGCTACACCTTC
V gene: TRBV11-2; J gene: TRBJ1-6; D gene: NA; clone size: NA; CDR3 protein: CASSPGGYNSPLHF; CDR3 DNA: TGTGCCAGCAGCCCCGGGGGGTATAATTCACCCCTCCACTTT
V gene: TRBV28; J gene: TRBJ1-1; D gene: TRBD1; clone size: NA; CDR3 protein: CASSFRTGGFTEAFF; CDR3 DNA: TGTGCCAGCAGTTTCAGGACAGGGGGCTTCACTGAAGCTTTCTTT
V gene: TRBV20-1; J gene: TRBJ2-3; D gene: NA; clone size: few; CDR3 protein: CSARGDMRGTDTQYF; CDR3 DNA: TGCAGTGCTAGAGGGGACATGAGGGGCACAGATACGCAGTATTTT
V gene: TRBV20-1; J gene: TRBJ2-5; D gene: NA; clone size: NA; CDR3 protein: CSAKGHLIETQYF; CDR3 DNA: TGCAGTGCCAAAGGACACTTGATAGAGACCCAGTACTTC
V gene: TRBV10-3; J gene: TRBJ2-1; D gene: NA; clone size: NA; CDR3 protein: CAIGSKTVTMSYNEQFF; CDR3 DNA: TGTGCCATCGGTAGCAAGACTGTGACTATGTCATACAATGAGCAGTTCTTC
V gene: TRBV19; J gene: TRBJ2-1; D gene: TRBD2; clone size: NA; CDR3 protein: CATSLADSSYNEQFF; CDR3 DNA: TGTGCCACCTCACTAGCGGACAGCTCCTACAATGAGCAGTTCTTC
V gene: TRBV12-3/TRBV12-4; J gene: TRBJ1-1; D gene: NA; clone size: NA; CDR3 protein: CASSSGLHPRGAFF; CDR3 DNA: TGTGCCAGCAGTTCCGGGCTCCATCCAAGGGGGGCTTTCTTT
V gene: TRBV12-5; J gene: TRBJ1-2; D gene: TRBD1; clone size: NA; CDR3 protein: CASGPVRGQGDGYTF; CDR3 DNA: TGTGCTAGTGGTCCCGTCCGGGGACAGGGTGATGGCTACACCTTC
V gene: TRBV20-1; J gene: TRBJ1-4; D gene: NA; clone size: few; CDR3 protein: CSARSTDGDSNEKLFF; CDR3 DNA: TGCAGTGCTAGATCCACCGACGGGGATTCCAATGAAAAACTGTTTTTT
V gene: TRBV4-3; J gene: TRBJ1-4; D gene: TRBD1; clone size: NA; CDR3 protein: CASSEMRGRGTNEKLFF; CDR3 DNA: TGCGCCAGCAGCGAAATGAGGGGGCGAGGCACTAATGAAAAACTGTTTTTT
V gene: TRBV6-1; J gene: TRBJ2-3; D gene: NA; clone size: NA; CDR3 protein: CASSGQWTASSTDTQYF; CDR3 DNA: TGTGCCAGCAGTGGACAATGGACAGCGTCTAGCACAGATACGCAGTATTTT